The sample holds a few counts of the clone carrying this T cell receptor (beta chain). The data stem from a study of regulatory T cells in long-lasting Graves disease. The CDR3 is 12 amino acids. CDR1 is LNHNV, CDR2 YYDKDF, per germline (reference sequence). With 1 base removed from V and 9 bases from J, the gap between germline ends came to 9 bases. The time point here: newly diagnosed GD, antithyroid drugs for less than 3 months. The TCR library was prepared using RNA isolated from PBMCs. Those enrolled as patients came out of an endocrinology department in Xi'an, China. Library construction for TCR beta used iRepertoire HTBI primers and Arm-PCR of CDR3 regions. TCRdb processed the multiplex PCR reads anew with MiXCR; each CDR3 protein has one entry. The table records fewer than 550,000 distinct CDR3 sequences, roughly 15% of them present only once. These data were likewise used in another study, on T cells in Graves' hyperthyroidism and ophthalmopathy. That work states: Uncontrolled infection, other autoimmune disease, pregnancy or lactation barred patients from enrollment. Researchers ran a first-round RT-PCR on the TCR CDR3 using the HTBI primer set.

The V gene is TRBV15, the J gene TRBJ1-1, with no clear D. Material: peripheral blood mononuclear cells (PBMCs), obtained at new diagnosis, from a patient treated with antithyroid drugs. The clonotype originates from a young woman with Graves disease. In nucleotides, the CDR3 is TGTGCCACCAGCAGAGGTCTTGATAAAGCTTTCTTT. Its translation: CATSRGLDKAFF.